The TCR beta chain under discussion was sequenced for a study of blood T cell repertoires in COVID-19. Background on the study: Some COVID-19 samples were acute and others convalescent; all came from the United States, Italy and Spain. Sources were T cells, B-cell-depleted T cells, or PBMCs; the material itself was cDNA or gDNA.

As originally analysed: Amplified reference gene primers provided the basis for estimating nucleated cell counts. Libraries were prepared by immunoSEQ multiplex PCR; TCRdb keeps only in-frame clonotypes and omits some of them. The V and J calls and clone size are taken from that table; D and trimming were inferred from the DNA. The sample records 100,000 to 150,000 clones, approximately 90% being singletons. Trimming removed 6 bases at V and 1 base at J, with 9 bases between. The CDR3 loop spans 13 amino acids. Sample: peripheral blood. The TCR comes from a man between 45 and 60 years old with active or convalescent COVID-19. V usage is TRBV12-3 or TRBV12-4 and J usage is TRBJ1-1; weak D call: TRBD1 (5 bases). This chain's CDR3 is CASRTRENTEAFF. CDR3 nucleotide sequence: TGTGCCAGCAGGACCAGGGAGAACACTGAAGCTTTCTTT.